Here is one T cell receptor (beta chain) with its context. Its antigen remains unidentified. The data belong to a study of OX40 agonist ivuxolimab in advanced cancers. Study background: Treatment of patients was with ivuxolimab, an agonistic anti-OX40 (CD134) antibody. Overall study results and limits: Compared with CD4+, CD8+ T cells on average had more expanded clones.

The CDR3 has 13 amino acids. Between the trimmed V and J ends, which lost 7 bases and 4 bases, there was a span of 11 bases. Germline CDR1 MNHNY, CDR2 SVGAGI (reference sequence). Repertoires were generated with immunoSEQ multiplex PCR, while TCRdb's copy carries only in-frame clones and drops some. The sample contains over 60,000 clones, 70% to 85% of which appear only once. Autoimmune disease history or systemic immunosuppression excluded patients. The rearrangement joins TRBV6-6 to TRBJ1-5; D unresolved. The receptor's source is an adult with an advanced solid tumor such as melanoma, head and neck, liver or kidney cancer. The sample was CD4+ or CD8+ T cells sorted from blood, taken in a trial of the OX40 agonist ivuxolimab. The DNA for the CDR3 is TGTGCCAGCACCCACCTTGGTAATCAGCCCCAGCATTTT. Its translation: CASTHLGNQPQHF.